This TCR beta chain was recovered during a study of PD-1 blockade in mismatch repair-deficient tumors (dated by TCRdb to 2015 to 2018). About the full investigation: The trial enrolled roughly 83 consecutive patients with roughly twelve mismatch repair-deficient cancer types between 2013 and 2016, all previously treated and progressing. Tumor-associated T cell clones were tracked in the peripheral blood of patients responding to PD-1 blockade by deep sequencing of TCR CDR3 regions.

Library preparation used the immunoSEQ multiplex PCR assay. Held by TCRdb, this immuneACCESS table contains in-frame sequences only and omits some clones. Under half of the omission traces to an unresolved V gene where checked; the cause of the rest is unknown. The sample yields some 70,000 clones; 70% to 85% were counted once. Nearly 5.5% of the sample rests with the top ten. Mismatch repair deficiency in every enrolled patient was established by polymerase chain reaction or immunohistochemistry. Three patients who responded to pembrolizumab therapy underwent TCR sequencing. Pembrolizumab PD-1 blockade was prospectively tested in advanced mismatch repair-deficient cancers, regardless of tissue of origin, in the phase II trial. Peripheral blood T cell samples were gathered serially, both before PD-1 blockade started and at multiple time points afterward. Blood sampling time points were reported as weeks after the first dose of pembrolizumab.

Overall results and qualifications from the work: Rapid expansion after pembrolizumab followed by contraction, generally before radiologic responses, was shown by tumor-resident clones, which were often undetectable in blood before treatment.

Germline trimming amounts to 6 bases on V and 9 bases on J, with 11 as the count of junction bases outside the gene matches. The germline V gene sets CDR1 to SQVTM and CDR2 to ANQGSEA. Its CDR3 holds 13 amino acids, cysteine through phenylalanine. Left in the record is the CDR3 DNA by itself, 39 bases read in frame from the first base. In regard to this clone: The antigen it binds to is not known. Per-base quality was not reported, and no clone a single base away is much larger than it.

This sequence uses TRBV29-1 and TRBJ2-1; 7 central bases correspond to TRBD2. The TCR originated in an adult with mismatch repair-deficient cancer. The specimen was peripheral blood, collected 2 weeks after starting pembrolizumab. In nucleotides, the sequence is TGCAGCGTGGTGGGCCTAGGGAGGGGTGAGCAGTTCTTC. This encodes CSVVGLGRGEQFF.